This paragraph reports one T cell receptor beta chain. Its recognized antigen is unknown. Base qualities are not provided; no much larger clone lies one nucleotide away. The sample originates from a study of PD-1 blockade in classical Hodgkin lymphoma (dated by TCRdb to 2020 to 2021). In terms of the full investigation: Nivolumab dosing was 3 mg/kg intravenously every 2 weeks, continuing until either disease progression or unacceptable toxicity. A peripheral blood immune signature of response to PD-1 blockade in classical Hodgkin lymphoma was defined using TCR beta sequencing and CyTOF.

The Qiagen DNeasy kit was used to extract genomic DNA both from unsorted PBMCs and from the negatively selected CD4+ and CD8+ fractions. Amplification of TCR beta CDR3 regions was done by immunoSEQ multiplex PCR with primers that anneal to V and J segments. Amplification bias was minimized using a synthetic immune receptor repertoire, and residual bias was removed computationally after sequencing. On the study's bioinformatics: Custom Python scripts were used to quantify repertoire diversity as the Shannon entropy index. The unsorted, CD4+ and CD8+ repertoires were each analyzed separately, with the exception of combined analyses, where CD4+ and CD8+ sequences were merged in silico. A clone was considered expanded if an increase in frequency of at least 2-fold after treatment relative to C1D1 was found, and a pseudocount of 0.5 was applied to clones undetected at baseline. Clones with 0 or 1 copy at C1D1 were classified as singleton clones, and clones with 2 or more copies were classified as non-singleton clones. Clones expanded in unsorted samples were labelled as CD4+, CD8+ or unknown by matching protein sequences in sorted samples from the same patient. Wilcoxon tests on paired samples were used to test changes in diversity from C1D1 to C4D1. TCRdb re-hosts the immuneACCESS table, in-frame sequences only. Its copies lack some clones; in the studies checked, an unresolved V gene accounts for under half of them, and the cause for the rest is not known. That table supplies the V and J calls and clone size; D and trimming were determined from the DNA. This sample holds over 9,000 clones; around 74% were observed only once. Roughly 35% of the sample lies in the top ten.

Overall study outcomes, separate from this receptor: Diversity was lower in patients who began nivolumab less than 1 year after ASCT, so these patients were left out of later analyses to avoid confounding by immune reconstitution. Baseline diversity similar to that of newly diagnosed patients was observed in trial patients achieving complete response, whereas significantly lower diversity was observed in partial responders and progressors. Only a single clinical trial cohort was studied, and what caused the repertoire differences, possibly disease activity or prior therapy, remained undefined. Baseline TCR diversity was reported to be lower in newly diagnosed patients than in healthy donors and to be lower still in relapsed/refractory patients. CD4+ but not CD8+ TCR diversity rose significantly by C4D1 (p=0.0027 vs p=0.16), most apparent in complete responders (p=0.02).

Trimming removed 6 bases from V and 5 bases from J; the gene matches leave 9 bases unexplained. According to the germline V gene, CDR1 reads MNHEY and CDR2 reads SVGAGI. The CDR3, cysteine through phenylalanine, is 15 amino acids long. Just the 45-base CDR3 DNA is kept, in frame starting at base 1. Reading the label with the study, this specimen's time point is: cycle 1 day 1 (C1D1), immediately before nivolumab initiation. Every trial patient had relapsed after autologous stem cell transplantation, and cohorts A, B and C differed in prior brentuximab vedotin exposure. The trial cohort comprised 60 or so patients with relapsed/refractory classical Hodgkin lymphoma whose best overall responses were complete response, partial response or progressive disease. Single-agent nivolumab was administered to trial patients in the multi-cohort phase II CheckMate 205 trial. Best overall response was determined by an independent review committee according to the 2007 International Working Group response criteria. Trial PBMCs were collected just before the start of nivolumab (C1D1) and during therapy at cycle 2 day 1 and cycle 4 day 1. Peripheral blood was collected in 8 mL Vacutainer Cell Preparation Tubes, from which PBMCs were isolated by centrifugation and then cryopreserved.

The sequence was collected from a human donor with classical Hodgkin lymphoma. The chain couples TRBV6-5 to TRBJ2-5, with TRBD1 identical over 10 junction bases. Sequencing used peripheral blood mononuclear cells (PBMCs), obtained at baseline. The CDR3 here reads CASRMGQGSGETQYF. The DNA reads TGTGCCAGCAGAATGGGACAGGGGAGTGGGGAGACCCAGTACTTC.